This is a list of T cell receptor beta chains from one sample in a study of lung T cells in sarcoidosis with Löfgren's syndrome. TCRdb passed the reads through MiXCR, listing each CDR3 protein once. Of 15,000 to 25,000 distinct CDR3 sequences in the sample, around 20% are singletons; the top ten hold roughly 0.77%. The sequenced sample was CD4+ T cells from bronchoalveolar lavage. The source is a human donor with sarcoidosis (Löfgren's syndrome or another form), or a control subject (not recorded which). CDR3s include the opening cysteine and the closing phenylalanine or tryptophan. A D gene is named only where the DNA matches it firmly. Rows may omit the clone size; those that give it use once, few, many or a size class.

>TRBV7-2|TRBD1|TRBJ1-2|many
TGTGCCAGCAGCTCCCCGGGACAGCTGGATGGCTACACCTTC
CASSSPGQLDGYTF
>TRBV7-2|TRBD2|TRBJ2-7|many
TGTGCCAGCAGCCGAAGCGGGAGCGTAGCCTACGAGCAGTACTTC
CASSRSGSVAYEQYF
>TRBV5-1|TRBD2|TRBJ2-1|many
TGCGCCAGCAGCCAAGGACTAGCGGGAGTAGGTGAGCAGTTCTTC
CASSQGLAGVGEQFF
>TRBV5-4|NA|TRBJ2-5|few
TGTGCCAGCAGCTTGGCCGGAAGACATAAAGAGACCCAGTACTTC
CASSLAGRHKETQYF
>TRBV4-3|NA|TRBJ2-3|many
TGCGCCAGCAGCCAAAAGTGGGTGAGGACAGATACGCAGTATTTT
CASSQKWVRTDTQYF
>TRBV3-1|TRBD1|TRBJ2-3|many
TGTGCCAGCAGCCCTCCGAGACAGGGGGGCACAGATACGCAGTATTTT
CASSPPRQGGTDTQYF
>TRBV18|TRBD2|TRBJ2-1|NA
TGTGCCAGCTCACCCCCGATAGCGGGAGAGCCGATCCAGTTCTTC
CASSPPIAGEPIQFF
>TRBV7-3|TRBD1|TRBJ1-1|many
TGTGCCAGCAGCTCCCAGGGGGTGAACACTGAAGCTTTCTTT
CASSSQGVNTEAFF
>TRBV29-1|NA|TRBJ2-1|NA
TGCAGCGGGAGGGGGGAGAGCAATGAGCATTTCTTC
CSGRGESNEHFF
>TRBV20-1|TRBD2|TRBJ2-5|medium-sized
TGCAGTGCGGATTTAAGCGGGGTCCAAGAGACCCAGTACTTC
CSADLSGVQETQYF
>TRBV3-1|TRBD2|TRBJ2-5|once
TGTGCCAGCAGCCAATTGGCGGGAGTTGAGACCCAGTGCTTC
CASSQLAGVETQCF
>TRBV5-1|NA|TRBJ1-2|NA
TGCGCCAGCAGCTTGAGGGCTGGAGCTAACTATGGCTACACCTTC
CASSLRAGANYGYTF
>TRBV27|TRBD1|TRBJ1-5|medium-sized
TGTGCCAGCAGCTCAGGGGGGGCCAATCAGCCCCAGCATTTT
CASSSGGANQPQHF
>TRBV6-1|TRBD1|TRBJ1-3|many
TGTGCCAGCAGCAGACAGGGCCTCACCTCTGGAAACACCATATATTTT
CASSRQGLTSGNTIYF
>TRBV18|NA|TRBJ2-3|NA
TGTGCCAGCACCCCAGGTTTTAGAGATACGCAGTATTTT
CASTPGFRDTQYF
>TRBV7-6|TRBD2|TRBJ2-3|NA
TGTGCTAGCAGCTTAGGCCTAGCGGAGGATACGCGGTATTTT
CASSLGLAEDTRYF
>TRBV19|NA|TRBJ1-3|many
TGTGCCAGCACACGGGGTCCCTCTGGAAACACCATATATTTT
CASTRGPSGNTIYF
>TRBV6-1|TRBD1|TRBJ1-1|medium-sized
TGTGCCAGCCCAAACAGGGGCCGACCTTATCTCGGGAACACTGAAGCTTTCTTT
CASPNRGRPYLGNTEAFF
>TRBV6-1|TRBD2|TRBJ2-2|many
TGTGCCAGCAGCCGGGGGACTAGCGGGAACACCGGGGAGCTGTTTTTT
CASSRGTSGNTGELFF
>TRBV28|NA|TRBJ2-4|medium-sized
TGTGCCAGCAGTTTGAGAGAGGGAGCCGCTTCCAAAAACATTCAGTACTTC
CASSLREGAASKNIQYF
>TRBV6-6|NA|TRBJ1-2|medium-sized
TGTGCCAGCAGTTACACGGTAGCCGATGGCTACACCTTC
CASSYTVADGYTF
>TRBV7-2|NA|TRBJ2-3|medium-sized
TGTGCCAGCAACTTCCTTGGGGGGCGGGATACGCAGTATTTT
CASNFLGGRDTQYF